Detailed here is one TCR beta chain. In the original processing: By means of reference gene primer amplification, nucleated cell counts were estimated. Data came from immunoSEQ multiplex PCR; TCRdb stores just in-frame clones and leaves some out. V and J calls and clone size are those listed in that table; D and trimming were worked out from the DNA. The table shows tens of thousands of clones, with about 88% occurring only once. Trimming at V came to 8 bases and at J to 6 bases, leaving 9 bases not matched to a gene. Germline CDR1 is WNHNN and CDR2 is SYGVQD (reference sequence). The CDR3 has 14 amino acids. This entry is derived from a study of blood T cell repertoires in COVID-19. Looking at the study overall: The origin of the acute and convalescent COVID-19 samples was the United States, Italy and Spain. In each case, the material was cDNA or gDNA derived from T cells, B-cell-depleted T cells, or PBMCs.

The J gene is TRBJ2-3, the V gene TRBV10-1; 9 positions agree with TRBD1. Sequenced material: peripheral blood. The TCR originated in a human donor in a cohort sampled during active COVID-19. The chain's CDR3 is CASGPDRGGDTQYF. The CDR3 DNA reads as TGCGCCAGCGGACCGGACAGGGGAGGGGATACGCAGTATTTT.